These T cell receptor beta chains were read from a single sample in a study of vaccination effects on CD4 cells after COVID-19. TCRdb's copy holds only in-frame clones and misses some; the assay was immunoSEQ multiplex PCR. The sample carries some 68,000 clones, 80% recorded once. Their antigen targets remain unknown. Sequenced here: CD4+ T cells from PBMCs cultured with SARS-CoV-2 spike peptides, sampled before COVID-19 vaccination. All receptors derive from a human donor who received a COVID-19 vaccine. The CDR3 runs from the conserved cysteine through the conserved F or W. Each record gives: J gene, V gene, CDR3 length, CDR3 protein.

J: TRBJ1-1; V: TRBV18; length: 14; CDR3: CASSPTFSYTEAFF
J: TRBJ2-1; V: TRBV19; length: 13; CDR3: CASSMRGRNEQFF
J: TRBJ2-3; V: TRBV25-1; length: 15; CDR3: CASSEYRQGADTQYF
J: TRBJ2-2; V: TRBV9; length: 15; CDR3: CASSVTGTNTGELFF
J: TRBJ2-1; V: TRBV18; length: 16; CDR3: CASSPGPGTGYNEQFF
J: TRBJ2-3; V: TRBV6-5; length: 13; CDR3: CASREAGTDTQYF
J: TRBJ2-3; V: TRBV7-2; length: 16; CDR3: CASSRAPRRGADTQYF
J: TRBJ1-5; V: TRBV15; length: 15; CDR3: CATSRVITGNQPQHF
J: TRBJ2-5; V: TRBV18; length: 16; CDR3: CASSPRLVSNQETQYF
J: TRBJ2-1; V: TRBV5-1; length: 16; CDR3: CASSLVGTGGMDEQFF
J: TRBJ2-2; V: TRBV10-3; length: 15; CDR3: CAIRAPSGGPTELFF
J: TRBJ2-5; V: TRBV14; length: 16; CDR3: CASSRGLAGGQETQYF
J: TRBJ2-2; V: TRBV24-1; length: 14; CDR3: CATSDEMGTGELFF
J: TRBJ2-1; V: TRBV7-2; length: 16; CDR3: CASSLSRLAGSHEQFF
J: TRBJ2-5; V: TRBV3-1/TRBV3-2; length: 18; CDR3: CASSLQRTSGGASETQYF
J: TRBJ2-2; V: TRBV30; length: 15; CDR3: CAWGKGATNTGELFF
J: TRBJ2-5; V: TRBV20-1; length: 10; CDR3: CSALGETQYF
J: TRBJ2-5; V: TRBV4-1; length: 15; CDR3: CASSQPDRDQETQYF
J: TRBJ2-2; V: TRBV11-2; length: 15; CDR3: CASSLVRVNTGELFF
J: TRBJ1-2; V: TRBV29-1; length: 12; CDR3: CSAERQFYGYTF
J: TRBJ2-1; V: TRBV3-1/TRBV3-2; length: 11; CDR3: CASSQKYEQFF
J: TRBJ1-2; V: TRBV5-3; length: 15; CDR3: CARSTRTGKDYGYTF
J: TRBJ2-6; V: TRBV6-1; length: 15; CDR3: CASSEVGTWANVLTF
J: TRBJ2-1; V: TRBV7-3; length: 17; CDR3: CASSFLPMGGIGNEQFF
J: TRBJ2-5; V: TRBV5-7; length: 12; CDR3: CAANRAQETQYF
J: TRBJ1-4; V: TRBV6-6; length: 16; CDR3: CASSTFLQASNEKLFF
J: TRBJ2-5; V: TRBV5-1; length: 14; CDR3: CASSPTGYFETQYF
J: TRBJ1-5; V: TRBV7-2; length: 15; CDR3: CASSSQGLGDQPQHF
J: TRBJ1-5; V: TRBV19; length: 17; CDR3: CASGGRRGYGNNQPQHF
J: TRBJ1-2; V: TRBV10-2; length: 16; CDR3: CASSEWGLVGPYGYTF
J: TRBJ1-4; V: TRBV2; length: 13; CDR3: CASSVEGGGKLFF
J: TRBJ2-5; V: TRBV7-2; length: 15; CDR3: CASSRGGPTGETQYF
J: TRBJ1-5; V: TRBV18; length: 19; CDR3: CASSPFRSGQGNSNQPQHF
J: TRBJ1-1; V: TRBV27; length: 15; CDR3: CASSSRPGGNTEAFF
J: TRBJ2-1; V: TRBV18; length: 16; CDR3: CASSEYQGQGYNEQFF
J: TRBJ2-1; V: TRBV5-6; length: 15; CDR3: CASSYRDRDLDEQFF
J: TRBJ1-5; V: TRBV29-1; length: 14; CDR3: CSVVWGAGDQPQHF
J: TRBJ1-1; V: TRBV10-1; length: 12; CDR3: CASSDSYTEAFF
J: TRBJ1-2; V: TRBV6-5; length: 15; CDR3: CASGETGGTPWGYTF
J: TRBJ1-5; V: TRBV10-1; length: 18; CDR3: CASSGPVGQGSGGQPQHF
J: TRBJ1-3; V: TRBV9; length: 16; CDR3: CASSVGQGRSGNTIYF
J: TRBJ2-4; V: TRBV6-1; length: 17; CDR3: CASSDFSRTVAKNIQYF
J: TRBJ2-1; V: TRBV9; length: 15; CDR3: CASSVSTDWYNEQFF
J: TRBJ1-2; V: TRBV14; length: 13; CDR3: CASNQGLTYGYTF
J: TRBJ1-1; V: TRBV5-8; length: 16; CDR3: CASPAALWAREPEAFF
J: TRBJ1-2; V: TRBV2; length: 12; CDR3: CASRGRGSGYTF
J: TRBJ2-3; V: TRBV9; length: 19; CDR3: CASSYRGLAGGMSTDTQYF